This T cell receptor beta chain came from a study of blood T cell repertoires in COVID-19. Trimming stripped 1 base from V and 7 bases from J, with 11 bases between. The CDR3 is 15 residues long. Germline loops: CDR1 LGHNA, CDR2 YSLEER. Profiled with immunoSEQ multiplex PCR; TCRdb holds only in-frame clones, not every one. The sample contains some 170,000 clones, about 80% of which appear only once. The TCR sequence derives from a woman in her 70s with acute or convalescent COVID-19. The chain uses TRBV4-3 and TRBJ1-6; possible D gene TRBD1, 6 bases. The sample taken for sequencing was peripheral blood. For the CDR3, the DNA is TGCGCCAGCAGCCAAGCATGGGGGCGAAATTCACCCCTCCACTTT. Translating gives CASSQAWGRNSPLHF.